This T cell receptor (beta chain) is drawn from a study of response to subunit inactivated influenza vaccine. The CDR3 runs to 15 residues. V lost 3 bases and J lost 5; bases outside the gene matches: 9. MiXCR was run by TCRdb on the RT-PCR reads, yielding one entry per CDR3 protein. The repertoire has 800,000 or so distinct CDR3 sequences, about 20% of them found once; the top ten carry around 9.6%. Sequencing used PBMCs from blood, obtained roughly 5 days after vaccination. The clonotype comes from a man aged 45-65 years who received an inactivated influenza vaccine. The chain links TRBV12-3 or TRBV12-4 to TRBJ2-5; 7 nucleotides agree with TRBD2. The CDR3 DNA is TGTGCCAGCAGTTTCACAAGCGGGAAGGGGGAGACCCAGTACTTC. This encodes CASSFTSGKGETQYF.